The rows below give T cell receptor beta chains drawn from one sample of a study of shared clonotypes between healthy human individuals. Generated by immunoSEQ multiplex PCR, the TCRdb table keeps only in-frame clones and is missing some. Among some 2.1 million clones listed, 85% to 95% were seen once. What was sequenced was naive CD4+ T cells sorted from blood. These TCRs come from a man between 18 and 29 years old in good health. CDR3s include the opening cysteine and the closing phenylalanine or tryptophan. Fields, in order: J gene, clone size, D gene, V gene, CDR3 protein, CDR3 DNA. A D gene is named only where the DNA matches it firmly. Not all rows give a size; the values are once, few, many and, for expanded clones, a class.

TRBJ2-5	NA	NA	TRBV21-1	CASRVLRESQETQYF	TGTGCCAGCAGGGTTTTGCGGGAGTCTCAGGAGACCCAGTACTTC
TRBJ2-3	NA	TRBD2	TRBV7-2	CASSREAGGGDTQYF	TGTGCCAGCAGCCGAGAAGCGGGGGGAGGAGATACGCAGTATTTT
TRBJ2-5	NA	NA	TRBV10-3	CAISESGGGETQYF	TGTGCCATCAGTGAGTCTGGGGGCGGAGAGACCCAGTACTTC
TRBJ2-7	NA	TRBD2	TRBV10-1	CASSVGEGLAEIQEQYF	TGCGCCAGCAGTGTCGGGGAGGGACTAGCCGAAATCCAAGAGCAGTACTTC
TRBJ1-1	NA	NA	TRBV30	CAWSTPGTLTEAFF	TGTGCCTGGAGTACCCCCGGCACCCTCACTGAAGCTTTCTTT
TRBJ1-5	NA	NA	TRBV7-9	CASSPDGRSNQPQHF	TGTGCCAGCAGCCCGGACGGGAGAAGCAATCAGCCCCAGCATTTT
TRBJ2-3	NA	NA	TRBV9	CASSVGDPPSTDTQYF	TGTGCCAGCAGCGTAGGGGACCCACCTAGCACAGATACGCAGTATTTT
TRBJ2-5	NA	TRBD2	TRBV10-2	CASSDGLAGRETQYF	TGCGCCAGCAGTGATGGACTAGCGGGGAGGGAGACCCAGTACTTC
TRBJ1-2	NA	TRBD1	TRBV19	CASRIATGVYGYTF	TGTGCCAGTAGAATCGCGACAGGGGTCTATGGCTACACCTTC
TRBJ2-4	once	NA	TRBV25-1	CASSEGQLAKNIQYF	TGTGCCAGCAGTGAGGGGCAATTAGCCAAAAACATTCAGTACTTC
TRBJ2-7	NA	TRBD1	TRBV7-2	CASSRTGQGLYEQYF	TGTGCCAGCAGCCGCACGGGACAGGGGTTGTACGAGCAGTACTTC
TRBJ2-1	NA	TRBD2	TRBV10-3	CAISEYAGVQGEQFF	TGTGCCATCAGTGAGTACGCGGGAGTTCAAGGTGAGCAGTTCTTC
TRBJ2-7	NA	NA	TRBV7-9	CASSSVRWTESSYEQYF	TGTGCCAGCAGCTCGGTGCGTTGGACAGAGAGCTCCTACGAGCAGTACTTC
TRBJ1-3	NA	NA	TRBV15	CATSASGNTIYF	TGTGCCACCAGCGCCTCTGGAAACACCATATATTTT
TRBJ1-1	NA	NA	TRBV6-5	CASKRANTEAFF	TGTGCCAGCAAGCGAGCGAACACTGAAGCTTTCTTT
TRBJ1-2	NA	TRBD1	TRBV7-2	CASSLAGTGAPYGYTF	TGTGCCAGCAGCTTAGCAGGGACAGGGGCCCCCTATGGCTACACCTTC
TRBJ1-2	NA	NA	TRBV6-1	CASRLSKGNYGYTF	TGTGCCAGCAGACTATCCAAGGGGAACTATGGCTACACCTTC
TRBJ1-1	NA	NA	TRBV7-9	CASSLPGTLTVAFF	TGTGCCAGCAGCTTACCGGGAACACTGACTGTCGCTTTCTTT
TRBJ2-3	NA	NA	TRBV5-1	CASSLGQTSTDTQYF	TGCGCCAGCAGCTTGGGGCAGACCAGCACAGATACGCAGTATTTT
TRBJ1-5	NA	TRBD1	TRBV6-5	CASRIHRGGNQPQHF	TGTGCCAGCAGGATTCACAGGGGGGGGAATCAGCCCCAGCATTTT
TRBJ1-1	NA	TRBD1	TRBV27	CASSLTGGAGFGAFF	TGTGCCAGCAGTCTAACAGGGGGCGCAGGCTTTGGAGCTTTCTTT
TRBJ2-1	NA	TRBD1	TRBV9	CASSPSPDREEGEQFF	TGTGCCAGCAGCCCATCCCCCGACAGGGAAGAAGGTGAGCAGTTCTTC
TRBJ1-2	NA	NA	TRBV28	CASSPVDGFGYTF	TGTGCCAGCAGTCCCGTCGATGGGTTTGGCTACACCTTC
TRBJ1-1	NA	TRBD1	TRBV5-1	CASSLAGTGSKAFF	TGCGCCAGCAGCTTGGCCGGGACAGGGAGTAAAGCTTTCTTT
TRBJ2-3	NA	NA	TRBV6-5	CASGWGGLGTDTQYF	TGTGCCAGCGGGTGGGGGGGCCTCGGCACAGATACGCAGTATTTT
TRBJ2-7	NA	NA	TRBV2	CASSGRLWEQYF	TGTGCCAGCAGTGGGCGGCTTTGGGAGCAGTACTTC
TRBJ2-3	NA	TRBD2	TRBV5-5	CASSLAQGGGTDTQYF	TGTGCCAGCAGCTTGGCCCAGGGAGGGGGCACAGATACGCAGTATTTT
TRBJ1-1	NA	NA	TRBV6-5	CASSYTGRRTEAFF	TGTGCCAGCAGTTACACAGGGAGAAGGACTGAAGCTTTCTTT
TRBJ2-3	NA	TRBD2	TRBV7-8	CASSLGTSGRALDTQYF	TGTGCCAGCAGCCTAGGGACTAGCGGGAGGGCCCTAGATACGCAGTATTTT
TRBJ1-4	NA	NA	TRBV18	CASSPLTLMPQENEKLFF	TGTGCCAGCTCGCCCTTGACCCTAATGCCACAGGAGAATGAAAAACTGTTTTTT
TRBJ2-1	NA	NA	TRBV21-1	CASSKGRASYNEQFF	TGTGCCAGCAGCAAAGGACGGGCCTCCTACAATGAGCAGTTCTTC
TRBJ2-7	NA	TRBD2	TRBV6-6	CASSSTSVAYEQYF	TGTGCCAGCAGTTCTACTAGCGTTGCCTACGAGCAGTACTTC
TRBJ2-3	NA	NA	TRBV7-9	CASSLLTDTQYF	TGTGCCAGCAGCTTACTCACAGATACGCAGTATTTT
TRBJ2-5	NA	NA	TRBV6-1	CASSRQGSGETQYF	TGTGCCAGCAGTAGGCAGGGAAGCGGCGAGACCCAGTACTTC
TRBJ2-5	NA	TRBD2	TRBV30	CAWHIAGGKTQYF	TGTGCCTGGCACATAGCGGGAGGGAAGACCCAGTACTTC
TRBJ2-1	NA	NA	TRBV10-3	CAISDGSDEQFF	TGTGCCATCAGTGATGGATCGGATGAGCAGTTCTTC
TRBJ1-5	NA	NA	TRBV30	CAWSVLSSNQPQHF	TGTGCCTGGAGTGTACTCAGTAGCAATCAGCCCCAGCATTTT
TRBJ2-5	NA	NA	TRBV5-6	CASSLGGVHQETQYF	TGTGCCAGCAGCTTAGGCGGGGTCCACCAAGAGACCCAGTACTTC
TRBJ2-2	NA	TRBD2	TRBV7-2	CASSLPKRTSGGNTGELFF	TGTGCCAGCAGCTTACCCAAACGGACTAGCGGGGGGAACACCGGGGAGCTGTTTTTT
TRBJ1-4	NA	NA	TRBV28	CASSEWAAPTNEKLFF	TGTGCCAGCAGTGAGTGGGCAGCTCCAACTAATGAAAAACTGTTTTTT
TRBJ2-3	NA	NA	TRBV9	CASSVDTGKGMDTQYF	TGTGCCAGCAGCGTAGATACAGGAAAAGGTATGGATACGCAGTATTTT